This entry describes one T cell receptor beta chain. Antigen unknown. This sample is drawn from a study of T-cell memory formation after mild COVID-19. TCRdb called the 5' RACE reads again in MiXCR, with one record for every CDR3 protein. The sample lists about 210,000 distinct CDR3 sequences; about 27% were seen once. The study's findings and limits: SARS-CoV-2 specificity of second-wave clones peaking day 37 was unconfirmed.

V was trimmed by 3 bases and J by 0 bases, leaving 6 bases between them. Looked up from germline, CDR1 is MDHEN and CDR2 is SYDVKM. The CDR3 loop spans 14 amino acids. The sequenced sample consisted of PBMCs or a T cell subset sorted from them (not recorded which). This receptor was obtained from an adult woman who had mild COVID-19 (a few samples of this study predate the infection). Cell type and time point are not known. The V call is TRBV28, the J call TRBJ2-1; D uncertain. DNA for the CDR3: TGTGCCAGCAGTTTGCGCAGCTCCTACAATGAGCAGTTCTTC. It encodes CASSLRSSYNEQFF. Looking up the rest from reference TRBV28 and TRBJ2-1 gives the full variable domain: DVKVTQSSRYLVKRTGEKVFLECVQDMDHENMFWYRQDPGLGLRLIYFSYDVKMKEKGDIPEGYSVSREKKERFSLILESASTNQTSMYLCASSLRSSYNEQFFGPGTRLTVL.